The clone carrying this T cell receptor beta chain has ten or more counts. The CDR3 is 14 residues long. Trimming took 3 bases from V and 0 from J, leaving 8 bases between them. Germline CDR1 and CDR2: LNHDA and SQIVND (reference sequence). These data come from a study of T cells in Graves' hyperthyroidism and ophthalmopathy. Turning to the study itself: Blood was drawn when the patient was first diagnosed and still untreated.

A lack of ophthalmopathy progression within 18 months defined stable Graves' hyperthyroidism. It was around 11 ml of fresh peripheral blood that supplied the PBMCs. RNA transcripts yielded amplified TCR beta CDR3 regions. RT-PCR in the first round (using the HTBI primer set) targeted the TCR CDR3. TCRdb called the multiplex PCR reads again in MiXCR, with one record for every CDR3 protein. This table has about 480,000 distinct CDR3 sequences, under 15% appearing once. J is TRBJ1-1 and V is TRBV19, with D possibly being TRBD1 (5 bases). The sample comprised blood. The TCR was taken from a woman between 18 and 29 years old with Graves' hyperthyroidism. Here the CDR3 reads CASSIQGLNTEAFF. The CDR3 region has the DNA TGTGCCAGTAGTATTCAGGGCCTGAACACTGAAGCTTTCTTT.